The 2 T cell receptor beta chains given below trace back to one sample, sequenced in a study of T-cell memory formation after mild COVID-19. TCRdb reprocessed the 5' RACE reads with MiXCR, giving one entry per CDR3 protein. The data hold about 260,000 distinct CDR3 sequences, with approximately 8% observed a single time. Material for sequencing was PBMCs or a T cell subset sorted from them (not recorded which). These receptors came from a man between 18 and 29 years old who had mild COVID-19 (a few samples of this study predate the infection). Cell type and time point are not known.

The chain links TRBV6-6 to TRBJ1-1, with TRBD1 as a possible D gene (6 bases). This CDR3 contains 14 residues. Germline assignment: CDR1 MNHNY and CDR2 SVGAGI (reference sequence). Trimming removed 2 bases at V and 4 bases at J, with 11 bases between. CDR3 region: CASSYGRGSTEAFF. The CDR3 DNA reads as TGTGCCAGCAGTTACGGCAGGGGAAGCACTGAAGCTTTCTTT.

In its sample, this clonotype was seen a few times. The chain uses TRBV15 and TRBJ2-3; D perhaps matches TRBD2 (5 bases). The CDR3 spans 14 residues. The V and J ends lost 3 bases and 4 bases respectively, with 11 bases between them. The germline gives CDR1 LNHNV, CDR2 YYDKDF (reference sequence). The CDR3 DNA reads TGTGCCACCAGCAGGGGGAGAGGGTCAGATACGCAGTATTTT. Protein: CATSRGRGSDTQYF.